This T cell receptor beta chain was captured in a study of T cell repertoires in cytomegalovirus infection. Study-wide context: Public TCR beta signatures provided an indication of both CMV infection and a matching HLA type. Findings and limits, study-wide: Totalled public TCR beta family frequency picked out people who carried CMV plus the relevant HLA. Dominating the ex vivo response were TCR beta clonotypes that were CMV-specific and HLA-C-restricted.

TCRdb itself ran the reads through MiXCR, one entry per CDR3 protein. The table lists almost 500,000 distinct CDR3 sequences, approximately 11% of them singletons. This clonotype was counted at least ten times. Its cognate antigen is unknown. This CDR3 is built from 16 residues. Trimming left V 1 base short and J 5 bases short, with 14 bases between. Germline CDR1 reads SGHVS; CDR2 reads FQNEAQ. The sample consisted of PBMCs. This TCR was recovered from a human donor in good health (CMV status not recorded). Some clones in this sample may be carry-over from other donors' samples. The chain uses TRBV7-8 and TRBJ2-2; D is uncertain. CDR3 sequence (DNA): TGTGCCAGCAGCTTAGGATTGTTGGCGGAAACCGGGGAGCTGTTTTTT. It specifies CASSLGLLAETGELFF.